Listed below are T cell receptor beta chains from one sample, sequenced in a study of blood T cell repertoires in COVID-19. The table came from immunoSEQ multiplex PCR; TCRdb's copy has only in-frame clones and leaves some out. The sample yields 100,000 to 120,000 clones, approximately 82% seen once. The sequencing input was peripheral blood. The receptors derive from a woman in her 70s with acute or convalescent COVID-19. Both conserved end residues are part of each CDR3. The D gene is left open where the match is weak. The listing skips clone size in some rows; elsewhere it reads once, few, many or a size class.

TRBJ2-5	.	.	TRBV24-1	CATSDSVETQYF	TGTGCCACCAGTGATTCCGTAGAGACCCAGTACTTC
TRBJ2-1	.	.	TRBV7-9	CASSLASGIDEQFF	TGTGCCAGCAGCTTAGCGTCAGGGATCGATGAGCAGTTCTTC
TRBJ1-1	.	TRBD1	TRBV3-1/TRBV3-2	CASRGQGGATEAFF	TGTGCCAGCAGGGGACAGGGAGGGGCCACTGAAGCTTTCTTT
TRBJ2-1	.	TRBD1	TRBV5-6	CASSLETGHRYNEQFF	TGTGCCAGCAGCTTAGAGACAGGGCATCGCTACAATGAGCAGTTCTTC
TRBJ1-1	.	TRBD1	TRBV28	CASSFPGQGVSEAFF	TGTGCCAGCAGTTTTCCGGGACAGGGGGTCAGTGAAGCTTTCTTT
TRBJ2-3	.	.	TRBV15	CATSRELQSTDTQYF	TGTGCCACCAGCAGAGAACTGCAAAGCACAGATACGCAGTATTTT
TRBJ2-7	.	TRBD1	TRBV28	CASITGTDSYEQYF	TGTGCCAGCATCACCGGGACAGACTCCTACGAGCAGTACTTC
TRBJ1-2	.	.	TRBV28	CASNLVPYGYTF	TGTGCCAGCAATCTCGTCCCGTATGGCTACACCTTC
TRBJ1-6	.	TRBD1	TRBV28	CASSSRDRHNSPLHF	TGTGCCAGCAGCTCCCGGGACAGACATAATTCACCCCTCCACTTT
TRBJ1-5	.	TRBD1	TRBV18	CASSPGTGRAPQHF	TGTGCCAGCTCACCAGGGACAGGCCGGGCGCCCCAGCATTTT
TRBJ2-1	.	TRBD2	TRBV5-5	CASSGLAEPNEQFF	TGTGCCAGCAGCGGACTAGCCGAACCCAATGAGCAGTTCTTC
TRBJ1-6	.	.	TRBV28	CASSQPATRGTNSPLHF	TGTGCCAGCAGCCAGCCTGCCACGAGGGGGACTAATTCACCCCTCCACTTT
TRBJ2-5	.	.	TRBV6-2/TRBV6-3	CASSYGGAQETQYF	TGTGCCAGCAGTTACGGGGGGGCCCAAGAGACCCAGTACTTC
TRBJ2-7	once	TRBD1	TRBV25-1	CASSDIGQGPHEQYF	TGTGCCAGCAGTGACATAGGACAGGGTCCCCACGAGCAGTACTTC
TRBJ2-7	.	TRBD2	TRBV6-2/TRBV6-3	CASSYQRELSYEQYF	TGTGCCAGCAGTTACCAGCGGGAGCTTTCCTACGAGCAGTACTTC
TRBJ2-1	.	TRBD2	TRBV14	CASSQASSGGGNEQFF	TGTGCCAGCAGCCAAGCGTCTAGCGGGGGGGGCAATGAGCAGTTCTTC
TRBJ1-3	few	TRBD1	TRBV9	CASSVYADRVGGNTIYF	TGTGCCAGCAGCGTATATGCCGACAGGGTGGGAGGAAACACCATATATTTT
TRBJ1-4	.	TRBD1	TRBV7-2	CASSLNRGEEKLFF	TGTGCCAGCAGCTTAAACAGGGGAGAGGAAAAACTGTTTTTT
TRBJ1-6	.	.	TRBV15	CATGRGARSYNSPLHF	TGTGCCACCGGCCGAGGGGCGAGATCCTATAATTCACCCCTCCACTTT
TRBJ1-6	.	TRBD1	TRBV11-2	CASSAGGNSPLHF	TGTGCCAGCAGCGCAGGGGGTAATTCACCCCTCCACTTT
TRBJ1-4	.	.	TRBV28	CASSLGGAGGEKLFF	TGTGCCAGCAGTTTAGGAGGGGCGGGGGGTGAAAAACTGTTTTTT
TRBJ1-1	.	.	TRBV18	CASSPDDISNTEAFF	TGTGCCAGCTCACCAGATGACATCTCCAACACTGAAGCTTTCTTT
TRBJ2-5	.	.	TRBV5-1	CASSFVGARETQYF	TGCGCCAGCAGCTTTGTGGGGGCCCGGGAGACCCAGTACTTC
TRBJ2-2	.	.	TRBV15	CATSRDYSNTGELFF	TGTGCCACCAGCAGAGATTATTCCAACACCGGGGAGCTGTTTTTT
TRBJ1-1	.	.	TRBV5-4	CASSLGSGQVNTEAFF	TGTGCCAGCAGCTTGGGTTCGGGACAAGTGAACACTGAAGCTTTCTTT
TRBJ1-5	.	.	TRBV19	CASSIGRANQPQHF	TGTGCCAGTAGTATAGGCAGGGCCAATCAGCCCCAGCATTTT
TRBJ1-2	.	TRBD1	TRBV28	CASSPGTARGGYTF	TGTGCCAGCAGTCCGGGGACAGCCCGGGGTGGCTACACCTTC
TRBJ1-1	.	TRBD1	TRBV18	CASSLRQDRLNTEAFF	TGTGCCAGCTCACTAAGACAGGACAGGCTGAACACTGAAGCTTTCTTT
TRBJ1-1	.	.	TRBV18	CASSPRLTDEAFF	TGTGCCAGCTCACCACGGTTGACAGATGAAGCTTTCTTT
TRBJ1-2	.	TRBD1	TRBV5-8	CASSFRQGARNYGYTF	TGTGCCAGCAGCTTTCGACAGGGGGCGCGGAACTATGGCTACACCTTC
TRBJ2-1	few	.	TRBV3-1/TRBV3-2	CASSQGPGLRNEQFF	TGTGCCAGCAGCCAAGGACCGGGACTTAGGAATGAGCAGTTCTTC
TRBJ1-3	.	.	TRBV7-9	CASSLFLSEGNTIYF	TGTGCCAGCAGCTTATTCCTCAGCGAGGGAAACACCATATATTTT
TRBJ2-2	.	.	TRBV10-3	CAISESYRRVSNTGELFF	TGTGCCATCAGTGAGTCATACCGTCGGGTATCAAACACCGGGGAGCTGTTTTTT
TRBJ1-2	few	TRBD1	TRBV5-1	CASSTGTGTFYGYTF	TGCGCCAGCAGCACGGGGACAGGGACGTTCTATGGCTACACCTTC
TRBJ1-2	once	TRBD1	TRBV30	CAWSVTGSGTGYTF	TGTGCCTGGAGTGTGACAGGGAGCGGTACGGGCTACACCTTC
TRBJ2-7	few	.	TRBV13	CASSLGRGAYEQYF	TGTGCCAGCAGCTTAGGCAGGGGAGCCTACGAGCAGTACTTC
TRBJ2-2	.	TRBD1	TRBV19	CASSGTANTGELFF	TGTGCCAGTTCCGGGACAGCGAACACCGGGGAGCTGTTTTTT
TRBJ1-5	.	TRBD1	TRBV19	CASSIDPDRGRRAQQPQHF	TGTGCCAGTAGTATAGACCCAGACAGGGGGCGGAGGGCGCAACAGCCCCAGCATTTT
TRBJ2-3	.	.	TRBV5-1	CASMFGGRADTQYF	TGCGCCAGCATGTTCGGGGGGCGGGCGGATACGCAGTATTTT
TRBJ1-6	once	.	TRBV11-2	CASSPSPGGYSYNSPLHF	TGTGCCAGCAGCCCTAGCCCAGGCGGATACTCCTATAATTCACCCCTCCACTTT
TRBJ2-1	.	.	TRBV12-3/TRBV12-4	CASRLQHNEQFF	TGTGCCAGCAGACTCCAACACAATGAGCAGTTCTTC
TRBJ2-2	.	TRBD1	TRBV2	CASSEERGTGGAGELFF	TGTGCCAGCAGTGAAGAAAGGGGAACAGGGGGCGCCGGGGAGCTGTTTTTT
TRBJ2-1	once	TRBD1	TRBV15	CATSGQGIEQFF	TGTGCCACCAGCGGACAGGGAATTGAGCAGTTCTTC
TRBJ1-2	.	TRBD1	TRBV28	CASSPGGYGYTF	TGTGCCAGCAGTCCAGGGGGCTATGGCTACACCTTC
TRBJ2-1	.	TRBD1	TRBV7-9	CASRGETGGYEQFF	TGTGCCAGCAGGGGGGAGACAGGGGGCTATGAGCAGTTCTTC
TRBJ1-4	once	.	TRBV28	CASSSTGKKLFF	TGTGCCAGCAGTTCTACAGGGAAGAAACTGTTTTTT
TRBJ2-5	once	TRBD1	TRBV7-2	CASSPGQGSRTQYF	TGTGCCAGCAGCCCAGGACAGGGGTCCAGGACCCAGTACTTC
TRBJ2-3	.	TRBD1	TRBV14	CASSPTGVWTDTQYF	TGTGCCAGCAGCCCGACAGGGGTTTGGACAGATACGCAGTATTTT
TRBJ2-2	few	.	TRBV6-2/TRBV6-3	CASSLYRDHTGELFF	TGTGCCAGCAGCCTTTACAGGGATCACACCGGGGAGCTGTTTTTT
TRBJ1-6	.	.	TRBV28	CASNSGSPLHF	TGTGCCAGCAATTCGGGGTCACCCCTCCACTTT